The sequence of this TCR beta chain was determined in a study of T-cell reconstitution after alpha-beta-depleted transplantation in children. Study outcomes and limitations: Hyperexpanded clones declined; after one year, newly produced T cells mostly supplied diversity. Several patients had high TCRbeta diversity at day 60; it came from surviving recipient T cells and thymic progenitors. Expanded graft clones numbering several hundred reportedly gave rise to alpha-beta T cells about two months after transplant.

Library preparation (for TCRbeta) was performed with unique molecular identifiers. MiXCR, applied by TCRdb to the PCR reads, yields one record per CDR3 protein. The sample includes 40,000 to 55,000 distinct CDR3 sequences, roughly 8.7% of them seen just once. Ten or more counts support this clonotype. Its specificity is unknown. CDR1 and CDR2 from the germline V gene are KGHDR and SFDVKD. The CDR3 has 13 residues. Trimming left V 7 bases short and J 0 bases short, with 9 bases between. V and J are TRBV24-1 and TRBJ2-7, with D unresolved. The source was PBMCs, mostly from graft donor cells, collected 60 days after TCRalphabeta/CD19-depleted stem cell transplant. This clonotype was sampled from a male patient aged 2 to 10 who had a stem cell transplant for chronic granulomatous disease, so the T cells may come from the graft donor. CDR3 in amino acids: CATSRLGSYEQYF. In DNA form, the CDR3 reads TGTGCCACCAGCAGGTTAGGCTCCTACGAGCAGTACTTC.